This T cell receptor (beta chain) stems from a study of blood T cells in healthy people across ages. The V gene's germline CDR1 is SQVTM and CDR2 ANQGSEA. The J segment lost 5 bases and the V segment lost 7 bases, leaving 14 bases of the junction unmatched. This CDR3 comprises 16 residues. With a J-beta primer mix and a sample-barcoded 5' primer, a second PCR ran roughly 6 to 11 cycles. TCRdb re-called the 5' RACE reads through MiXCR, storing one row per CDR3 protein. The table lists just over 800,000 distinct CDR3 sequences, roughly 60% of them singletons. Sequencing was done on a sample of blood. The TCR originated in a man aged 25-45 years in good health. V usage is TRBV29-1 and J usage is TRBJ2-1; 10 nucleotides agree with TRBD2. CDR3 in amino acids: CSAPRLERGGHNEQFF. CDR3 nucleotide sequence: TGCAGCGCCCCTCGGCTAGAGCGGGGGGGCCACAATGAGCAGTTCTTC.